The clone carrying this T cell receptor (beta chain) was seen once. Its specificity is not known. The assay was immunoSEQ multiplex PCR, and TCRdb's table has in-frame clones only and misses some. Of roughly 52,000 clones listed, about nine tenths are singletons. This sample is drawn from a study of cytomegalovirus exposure and HLA in healthy donors. Overall study context: Per a later analysis, the roughly 680 first-cohort and 120 or so validation repertoires shared one platform. General study results and limits: The tendency of first-cohort TCR clusters to co-occur in the 90 to 150 validation repertoires was the finding of a later analysis.

The CDR3 covers 15 residues. The germline V gene encodes CDR1 SQVTM and CDR2 ANQGSEA. With 5 bases clipped from V and 7 bases from J, the junction kept 13 bases outside the gene matches. Sequenced input: PBMCs. The chain employs TRBV29-1 and TRBJ2-2; 7 nucleotides line up with TRBD2. This clonotype originated in a woman aged 30 to 39 in good health and CMV-seronegative. CDR3 nucleotide sequence: TGCAGCGTTCAGGGACTATTTGGCGGGGGCGGGGAGCTGTTTTTT. Amino acid sequence: CSVQGLFGGGGELFF.